The 16 T cell receptor beta chains presented below share a single source sample, sequenced in a study of cytomegalovirus exposure and HLA in healthy donors. The primer mix had 60 Vbeta and 13 Jbeta primers. The table came from immunoSEQ multiplex PCR; TCRdb's copy has only in-frame clones and leaves some out. Here the sample spans 90,000 to 150,000 clones, about 68% being singletons. The sample was PBMCs. These receptors were taken from a woman aged 50 to 60 in good health and CMV-seropositive.

The rearrangement links TRBV28 to TRBJ1-5; TRBD1 is a possible D gene (6 bases). In germline, CDR1 is MDHEN, CDR2 SYDVKM. The ends were cut back, 3 bases at V and 7 bases at J, with 16 bases in the middle. This CDR3 contains 15 residues. The CDR3 spells CASSFSGGAWQPQHF. CDR3 DNA sequence: TGTGCCAGCAGTTTTTCGGGGGGCGCTTGGCAGCCCCAGCATTTT.

This chain uses TRBV10-3 with TRBJ1-1; 9 nucleotides match TRBD1. Germline V gives CDR1 ENHRY, CDR2 SYGVKD. This CDR3 contains 13 residues. Losses at the gene ends were 10 bases for V and 4 bases for J; bases not matched to a gene: 7. For the CDR3, the DNA is TGTGCCACACACAGGGGGCTGGGCACTGAAGCTTTCTTT. Translation gives CATHRGLGTEAFF.

On this clone itself: A junction boundary mismatches the germline segment, possibly from a read error. The rearrangement uses TRBV6-5 and TRBJ1-2; tentatively, D is TRBD1 (6 bases). The V gene's germline CDR1 is MNHEY and CDR2 SVGAGI. The CDR3 runs 13 residues. CDR3: CAGSWGPLYGYTF. For the CDR3, the DNA is TGTGCCGGCAGTTGGGGGCCCCTCTATGGCTACACCTTC.

The rearrangement joins TRBV4-1 to TRBJ2-7; D remains ambiguous. CDR3 size: 13 residues. Trimming stripped 2 bases from V and 5 bases from J, with 10 bases between. Per the germline V gene, CDR1 is MGHRA and CDR2 is YSYEKL. The CDR3 DNA reads as TGCGCCAGCAGCCAAAATCTCCGGGACGAGCAGTACTTC. Its translation is CASSQNLRDEQYF.

This clone appeared a few times. This chain joins TRBV19 and TRBJ1-2; D is unclear. The germline V and J ends were trimmed by 1 base and 5 bases, with 11 bases remaining between them. The CDR3 sequence is 14 residues long. Germline V gives CDR1 LNHDA, CDR2 SQIVND (reference sequence). Written as DNA, the CDR3 is TGTGCCAGTAGTATAGGAGGCGGAATGTATGGCTACACCTTC. Translated, it gives CASSIGGGMYGYTF.

CDR3 nucleotides: TGTGCCAGCAGCTTAGGAAACAGGGTAAAAGGTGGCTACACCTTC. Protein product: CASSLGNRVKGGYTF. J is TRBJ1-2 and V is TRBV7-2; weak D call: TRBD1 (6 bases). Per germline, CDR1 SGHTA and CDR2 FQGNSA. V was trimmed by 1 base and J by 7 bases, leaving 16 bases between them. The CDR3 length is 15 residues.

V gene TRBV7-3 combines with J gene TRBJ2-1; 9 bases are shared with TRBD2. Germline assignment: CDR1 SGHTA and CDR2 FQGTGA. The CDR3 spans 15 residues. The V gene end was trimmed by 5 bases and the J gene end by 6 bases; junction bases not matched to a gene: 8. For the CDR3, the DNA is TGTGCCAGCAGCCCCTCTAGCGGGAAGGTCAATGAGCAGTTCTTC. It specifies CASSPSSGKVNEQFF.

The chain combines TRBV6-1 with TRBJ1-5; a possible D gene is TRBD1 (5 bases). CDR3 length: 17 residues. Between the trimmed V and J ends, which lost 0 bases and 0 bases, there was a span of 12 bases. Germline V CDR1 and CDR2: MNHNS, SASEGT. This CDR3 reads CASSEAITGGSNQPQHF. The CDR3 bases are TGTGCCAGCAGTGAAGCGATTACAGGTGGTAGCAATCAGCCCCAGCATTTT.

A single count supports this clone. The genes are TRBV19 and TRBJ2-1; TRBD2 matches 9 bases. The CDR3 is made up of 16 amino acids. V was pared by 6 bases and J by 8 bases, with 14 bases of the junction left unmatched. CDR1 and CDR2 (germline): LNHDA, SQIVND (reference sequence). The DNA for the CDR3 is TGTGCCAGTAGCATCCGCGGGGGGGCCTTTTTCGATGAGCAGTTCTTC. Protein: CASSIRGGAFFDEQFF.

The rearrangement uses TRBV6-5 and TRBJ2-5; 8 positions match TRBD1. V dropped 5 bases and J dropped 5; count of bases not matched to a gene: 7. This CDR3 is 14 amino acids long. Germline V lookup: CDR1 MNHEY, CDR2 SVGAGI. The DNA for the CDR3 is TGTGCCAGCAGTAGGCAGGGGGCTTTTGAGACCCAGTACTTC. Encoded protein: CASSRQGAFETQYF.

This clone has only a few counts. The V gene is TRBV30, the J gene TRBJ2-2, with 8 bases identical to TRBD2. V gave up 2 bases and J gave up 5 bases; unmatched junction bases: 7. CDR3 length: 15 amino acids. Germline V gives CDR1 GTSNPN, CDR2 SVGIG (reference sequence). CDR3: CAWSKAGAGTGELFF. The CDR3 DNA sequence: TGTGCCTGGAGTAAAGCGGGGGCGGGGACCGGGGAGCTGTTTTTT.

J is TRBJ2-2 and V is TRBV6-1, with 8 nucleotides matching TRBD1. This CDR3 has 15 amino acids. V gave up 6 bases and J gave up 1 base; unmatched junction bases: 4. CDR1 and CDR2 from the germline V gene are MNHNS and SASEGT. DNA for the CDR3: TGTGCCAGCAGACTACAGGGGGTGAACACCGGGGAGCTGTTTTTT. This sequence encodes CASRLQGVNTGELFF.

The CDR3 is CASSQVFGASSYEQYF. Here the CDR3 DNA reads TGTGCCAGCAGCCAAGTTTTTGGGGCGAGCTCCTACGAGCAGTACTTC. The chain couples TRBV4-2 to TRBJ2-5; weak D call: TRBD1 (5 bases). Matching the DNA end better, TRBJ2-7 makes the J call doubtful. CDR3 length equals 16 residues. CDR1 is LGHNA, CDR2 YNFKEQ, per germline.

The chain joins TRBV29-1 to TRBJ1-1; TRBD1 might be the D (5 bases). The V end lost 6 bases, the J end lost 1 base, and 6 bases lay between the germline ends. The CDR3 covers 11 residues. Germline-derived CDR1 and CDR2 are SQVTM and ANQGSEA. The CDR3 loop is CSVQANTEAFF. CDR3 in DNA: TGCAGCGTACAGGCGAACACTGAAGCTTTCTTT. The full variable domain, in which reference TRBV29-1 and TRBJ1-1 provide the parts outside the CDR3, is SAVISQKPSRDICQRGTSLTIQCQVDSQVTMMFWYRQQPGQSLTLIATANQGSEATYESGFVIDKFPISRPNLTFSTLTVSNMSPEDSSIYLCSVQANTEAFFGQGTRLTVV.

The chain combines TRBV4-2 with TRBJ1-1; 7 bases fit TRBD1. Per germline, CDR1 LGHNA and CDR2 YNFKEQ. Trimming at V came to 5 bases and at J to 0 bases, leaving 6 bases not matched to a gene. The CDR3 extends over 15 amino acids. CDR3 coding DNA: TGTGCCAGCAGCTCACAGGGGAGGATGAACACTGAAGCTTTCTTT. Its translation is CASSSQGRMNTEAFF.

CDR3 protein: CACEGGRNTEAFF. CDR3 DNA: TGTGCCTGTGAGGGGGGGAGGAACACTGAAGCTTTCTTT. The V call is TRBV30, the J call TRBJ1-1; D possibly corresponds to TRBD1 (6 bases). Germline CDR1 GTSNPN, CDR2 SVGIG (reference sequence). CDR3 length: 13 residues. The ends were cut back, 6 bases at V and 1 base at J, with 12 bases in the middle.